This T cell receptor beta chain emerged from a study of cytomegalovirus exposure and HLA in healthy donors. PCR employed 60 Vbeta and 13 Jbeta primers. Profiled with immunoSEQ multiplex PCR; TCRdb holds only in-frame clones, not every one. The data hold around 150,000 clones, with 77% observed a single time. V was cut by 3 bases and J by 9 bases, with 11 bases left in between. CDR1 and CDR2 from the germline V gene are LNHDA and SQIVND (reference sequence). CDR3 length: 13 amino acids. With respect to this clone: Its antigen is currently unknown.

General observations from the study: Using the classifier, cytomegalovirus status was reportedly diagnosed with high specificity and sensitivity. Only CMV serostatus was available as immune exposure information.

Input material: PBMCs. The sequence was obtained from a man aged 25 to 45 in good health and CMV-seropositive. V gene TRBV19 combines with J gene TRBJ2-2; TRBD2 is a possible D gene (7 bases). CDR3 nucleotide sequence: TGTGCCAGTAGTATGGGGGGGGCGAGGGAGCTGTTTTTT. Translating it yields CASSMGGARELFF.